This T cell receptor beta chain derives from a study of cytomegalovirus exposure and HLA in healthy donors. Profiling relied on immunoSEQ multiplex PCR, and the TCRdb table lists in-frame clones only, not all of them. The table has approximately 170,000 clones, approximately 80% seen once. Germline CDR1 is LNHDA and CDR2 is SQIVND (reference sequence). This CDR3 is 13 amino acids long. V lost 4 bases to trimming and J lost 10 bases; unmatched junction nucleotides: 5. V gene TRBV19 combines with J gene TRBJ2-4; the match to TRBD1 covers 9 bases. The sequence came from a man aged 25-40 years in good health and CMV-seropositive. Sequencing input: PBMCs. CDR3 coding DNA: TGTGCCAGTAGTAATCGGGACAGGGATATTCAGTACTTC. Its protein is CASSNRDRDIQYF.